This record concerns one T cell receptor beta chain sequence. The same CDR3 is also encoded by other DNA sequences in this sample. These data originate in a study of blood T cell repertoires in COVID-19. The wider study: Material from acute and convalescent COVID-19 was sourced from the United States, Italy and Spain.

Profiled with immunoSEQ multiplex PCR; TCRdb holds only in-frame clones, not every one. The sample shows 300,000 to 400,000 clones, around 88% of them seen only once. Trimming at V came to 3 bases and at J to 8 bases, leaving 7 bases not matched to a gene. This CDR3 region has 15 residues. CDR1 is KGHDR, CDR2 SFDVKD, per germline. Sample: peripheral blood. The clonotype originates from a woman between 25 and 40 years old with COVID-19, enrolled during active disease. The V call is TRBV24-1, the J call TRBJ2-1, with TRBD1 matching over 9 bases. DNA for the CDR3: TGTGCCACCAGTGATCCGGGACAGGGAGGGTATGAGCAGTTCTTC. It specifies CATSDPGQGGYEQFF.